The 24 T cell receptor beta chains reported below all come from one sample, sequenced in a study of T cells in Graves' hyperthyroidism and ophthalmopathy. Researchers took RNA transcripts and amplified the TCR beta CDR3 regions from them. First-round RT-PCR of the TCR CDR3 relied on the HTBI primer set. MiXCR, run by TCRdb on the multiplex PCR reads, gives a single entry per CDR3 protein. In the table there are around 34,000 distinct CDR3 sequences, 52% of which are singletons. Material for sequencing was blood. All receptors derive from a woman between 40 and 50 years old with Graves' ophthalmopathy.

J is TRBJ2-7 and V is TRBV6-5; D might be TRBD1 (5 bases). V shed 5 bases and J shed 6 bases, with 17 bases lying between them. CDR1 and CDR2 from the germline V gene are MNHEY and SVGAGI. This CDR3 contains 14 residues. The CDR3 spells CASSDDSFPGEQYF. In DNA form, the CDR3 reads TGTGCCAGCAGTGATGACAGCTTCCCGGGCGAGCAGTACTTC.

J is TRBJ2-2 and V is TRBV20-1; 7 nucleotides match TRBD1. Trimming removed 5 bases from V and 3 bases from J; junction bases left unmatched: 6. The CDR3 has 14 residues. In germline, CDR1 is DFQATT, CDR2 SNEGSKA (reference sequence). The CDR3 DNA reads as TGCAGTGCTTCTAAAACAGGGGACACCGGGGAGCTGTTTTTT. Its protein product is CSASKTGDTGELFF.

The rearrangement uses TRBV19 and TRBJ2-3, with 7 positions matching TRBD2. With V trimmed by 4 bases and J by 6 bases, 10 bases remained unmatched. The CDR3 runs 15 residues. From germline, CDR1 is LNHDA and CDR2 SQIVND (reference sequence). The CDR3 DNA follows: TGTGCCAGTAGTAGTGTTAGGACTAGAGCGGATACGCAGTATTTT. Translated: CASSSVRTRADTQYF.

Comment on this clonotype: The junction departs from germline at one end; a sequencing error may be responsible. V is TRBV5-1 and J is TRBJ2-6; 8 bases match TRBD1. Germline CDR1 reads SGHRS; CDR2 reads YFSETQ. There are 13 residues in the CDR3. Written as DNA, the CDR3 is TGCGCCAGCAGCCCCGGACAGGGTAACACTGAAGCTTTC. Its translation is CASSPGQGNTEAF.

This rearrangement joins TRBV6-4 to TRBJ2-3; D is ambiguous. V lost 4 bases to trimming and J lost 10 bases, with 15 bases between them. The CDR3 consists of 13 residues. CDR1 and CDR2 from the germline V gene are MRHNA and SNTAGT. CDR3 nucleotide sequence: TGTGCCAGCAGTGCCCAAAGCACGGATTCGCAGTATTTT. Translation gives CASSAQSTDSQYF.

Worth noting for this clonotype: This sequence may be a read error, since a much larger clone differs from it by one base. V usage is TRBV3-1 and J usage is TRBJ1-5; no clear D. CDR3 size: 14 residues. Trimming pared 2 bases from V and 5 bases from J, leaving 10 bases between. The germline gives CDR1 LGHDT, CDR2 YNNKEL (reference sequence). This CDR3 reads CASSQNGVYQPQHF. The CDR3 nucleotides read TGTGCCAGCAGCCAAAATGGTGTCTATCAGCCCCAGCATTTT.

This clonotype is termed large (0.1 to 1%). The rearrangement links TRBV9 to TRBJ2-3; D might be TRBD2 (5 bases). CDR3 length equals 16 residues. V was pared by 3 bases and J by 2 bases, with 16 bases between. Germline lookup yields CDR1 SGDLS and CDR2 YYNGEE. The CDR3: CASSARVREITDTQYF. CDR3 nucleotide sequence: TGTGCCAGCAGCGCGAGAGTGAGGGAGATCACAGATACGCAGTATTTT.

With respect to this clonotype: It may be a read error: a sequence one base away is much more abundant. J is TRBJ2-7 and V is TRBV3-1; D is undetermined. Germline assignment: CDR1 LGHDT and CDR2 YNNKEL (reference sequence). The V gene lost 1 base and the J gene lost 2 bases, with 9 bases spanning the gap. CDR3 size: 14 residues. In DNA, the CDR3 is TGTGCCAGCAGCCAAGTCCAGTCGGCCTACGAGCAGTACTTC. Translated: CASSQVQSAYEQYF.

The rearrangement joins TRBV24-1 to TRBJ2-7, with TRBD2 matching over 10 bases. CDR3 size: 20 residues. The V and J ends lost 4 bases and 0 bases, in that order; junction bases with no gene match: 17. Germline V gene lookup returns CDR1 KGHDR and CDR2 SFDVKD. The CDR3 region has the DNA TGTGCCACCAGTGACCTCTCTAGCGGGGGTGCACCTCCGTGCTCCTACGAGCAGTACTTC. Translating it yields CATSDLSSGGAPPCSYEQYF.

Many counts were recorded for this clonotype. The V call is TRBV2, the J call TRBJ1-2, with TRBD1 identical over 10 bases. There are 15 residues in the CDR3. The germline V gene has CDR1 SNHLY and CDR2 FYNNEI. Losses at the gene ends were 6 bases for V and 7 bases for J; bases not matched to a gene: 11. CDR3: CASSAGQGESPGYTF. Here the CDR3 DNA reads TGTGCCAGCAGCGCTGGACAGGGGGAAAGTCCTGGCTACACCTTC.

This clonotype was seen at least ten times. The rearrangement links TRBV2 to TRBJ1-1; no definite D call. The CDR3 totals 8 residues. With 7 bases removed from V and 11 bases from J, the gap between germline ends came to 5 bases. The V gene's germline CDR1 is SNHLY and CDR2 FYNNEI. CDR3 DNA: TGTGCCAGCATTACGGCTTTCTTT. Translated, it gives CASITAFF.

V gene TRBV7-9 combines with J gene TRBJ2-3; TRBD2 agrees at 12 bases. Germline CDR1 and CDR2: SEHNR and FQNEAQ (reference sequence). Trimming removed 4 bases from V and 2 bases from J; junction bases left unmatched: 4. The CDR3 extends over 16 amino acids. The CDR3 sequence: CASSYRLAGVTDTQYF. CDR3 nucleotides: TGTGCCAGCAGCTACAGACTAGCGGGGGTCACAGATACGCAGTATTTT.

The table lists this clonotype with many counts. The V gene is TRBV5-1, the J gene TRBJ2-1; D may be TRBD1 (5 bases). Trimming cost V 5 bases and J 1 base, with 13 bases left between them. The CDR3 runs to 15 residues. Germline V lookup: CDR1 SGHRS, CDR2 YFSETQ. CDR3 bases: TGCGCCAGCAGTTCACAGGAGCCTTCCTACAATGAGCAGTTCTTC. This sequence encodes CASSSQEPSYNEQFF.

This clonotype was detected ten times or more. The chain combines TRBV6-5 with TRBJ2-1; 7 bases match TRBD1. From germline, CDR1 is MNHEY and CDR2 SVGAGI. V trimming: 6 bases; J trimming: 4 bases; junction bases outside the gene matches: 9. The length of the CDR3 is 15 residues. CDR3 in amino acids: CASRAGTAHYNEQFF. The CDR3 DNA reads TGTGCCAGCAGGGCTGGGACAGCCCATTACAATGAGCAGTTCTTC.

This clonotype was recorded at least ten times. This sequence joins TRBV3-1 and TRBJ1-1; 8 bases line up with TRBD1. V shed 1 base, J shed 4 bases, and the junction held 5 bases outside the gene matches. Per germline, CDR1 LGHDT and CDR2 YNNKEL (reference sequence). There are 15 residues in the CDR3. This CDR3 is CASSQGPGTGTEAFF. CDR3 nucleotides: TGTGCCAGCAGCCAAGGGCCAGGGACAGGCACTGAAGCTTTCTTT.

This clonotype was counted ten times or more. The CDR3 region is CASSQVSGANVLTF. The CDR3 DNA follows: TGTGCCAGCAGCCAAGTCTCCGGGGCCAACGTCCTGACTTTC. The V call is TRBV3-1, the J call TRBJ2-6; D unresolved. The V gene's germline CDR1 is LGHDT and CDR2 YNNKEL (reference sequence). CDR3 length equals 14 residues. Between the trimmed V and J ends, which lost 1 base and 4 bases, there was a span of 5 bases.

This clonotype was seen ten or more times. The chain links TRBV6-5 to TRBJ2-7; a possible D gene is TRBD2 (6 bases). The CDR3 covers 14 residues. Trimming took 11 bases from V and 5 from J, leaving 22 bases between them. CDR1 and CDR2 from the germline V gene are MNHEY and SVGAGI. In DNA, the CDR3 is TGTGCCTCGAGTCGCGGGGTACTCCTAAACGAGCAGTACTTC. Translated: CASSRGVLLNEQYF.

This clonotype has at least ten counts. A much larger clone differs by one base, so this may be a read error. The V call is TRBV2, the J call TRBJ2-7, with TRBD1 matching 10 bases. CDR3 size: 14 residues. Germline V gives CDR1 SNHLY, CDR2 FYNNEI. The V and J ends lost 6 bases and 5 bases, in that order; junction bases with no gene match: 7. Written as DNA, the CDR3 is TGTGCCAGCAGGCCCGGGACAGGGGCGCACGAGCAGTACTTC. This gives the protein CASRPGTGAHEQYF.

About this clonotype itself: Compared with germline, one end of the junction differs, possibly owing to a read error. The chain carries TRBV7-9 and TRBJ2-6, with a possible D match to TRBD1 (6 bases). Germline CDR1 and CDR2: SEHNR and FQNEAQ (reference sequence). The CDR3 is 13 amino acids. The CDR3 sequence is CTSSSDSPYALTF. CDR3 nucleotides: TGTACCAGCAGCTCGGACAGCCCCTACGCCCTGACTTTC.

This clonotype was counted ten times or more. The V call is TRBV5-1, the J call TRBJ2-1; TRBD1 or TRBD2 may be the D gene (5 bases each). Germline V lookup: CDR1 SGHRS, CDR2 YFSETQ. The V end lost 4 bases, the J end lost 1 base, and 12 bases lay between the germline ends. The CDR3 is made up of 15 amino acids. The CDR3 region is CASSPGTDSYNEQFF. Written as DNA, the CDR3 is TGCGCCAGCAGCCCGGGGACGGATTCCTACAATGAGCAGTTCTTC.

The J gene is TRBJ1-2, the V gene TRBV24-1; a weak D match, TRBD1 (6 bases). V lost 5 bases and J lost 7, with 10 bases in between. The CDR3 has 12 residues. Germline V gene data show CDR1 as KGHDR and CDR2 as SFDVKD. CDR3 sequence reads: CATSGTGFGYTF. CDR3 DNA sequence: TGTGCCACCAGTGGTACAGGGTTTGGCTACACCTTC.

Points on this clonotype: Since a much larger clone is just one base distant, this may be a read error. The rearrangement links TRBV3-1 to TRBJ2-1; D is uncertain. The CDR3 has 13 amino acids. Looked up from germline, CDR1 is LGHDT and CDR2 is YNNKEL (reference sequence). The CDR3 here is CASSPGVGNVQFF. CDR3 nucleotides: TGTGCCAGCAGTCCCGGAGTTGGCAATGTGCAGTTCTTC.

The gene calls are TRBV10-2 and TRBJ1-5, with D unresolved. The germline V gene has CDR1 WSHSY and CDR2 SAAADI. CDR3 length: 14 residues. Trimming stripped 6 bases from V and 1 base from J, with 10 bases between. CDR3 nucleotide sequence: TGCGCCAGCAGACCGGAAGGGAGCAATCAGCCCCAGCATTTT. Its protein is CASRPEGSNQPQHF.

This clonotype was found many times. The rearrangement links TRBV5-1 to TRBJ1-2, with a tentative D call TRBD1 (5 bases). The CDR3 consists of 16 residues. Trimming stripped 4 bases from V and 0 bases from J, with 16 bases between. CDR1 is SGHRS, CDR2 YFSETQ, per germline. The CDR3 nucleotides are TGCGCCAGCAGCCCAGGACAAGCCTGGGCTAACTATGGCTACACCTTC. It specifies CASSPGQAWANYGYTF.